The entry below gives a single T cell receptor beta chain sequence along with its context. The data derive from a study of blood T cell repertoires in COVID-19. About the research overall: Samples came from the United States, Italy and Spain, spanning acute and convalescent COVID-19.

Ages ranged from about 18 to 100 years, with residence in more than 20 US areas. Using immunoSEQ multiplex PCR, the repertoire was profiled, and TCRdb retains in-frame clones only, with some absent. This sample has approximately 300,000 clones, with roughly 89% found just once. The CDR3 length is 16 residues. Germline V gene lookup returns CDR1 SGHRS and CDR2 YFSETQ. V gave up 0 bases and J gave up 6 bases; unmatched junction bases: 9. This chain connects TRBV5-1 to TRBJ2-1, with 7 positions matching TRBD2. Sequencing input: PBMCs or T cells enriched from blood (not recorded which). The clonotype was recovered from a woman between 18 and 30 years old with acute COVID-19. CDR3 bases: TGCGCCAGCAGCTTGGCGGCTAGCGGAAACTTCAATGAGCAGTTCTTC. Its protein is CASSLAASGNFNEQFF.